This T cell receptor (beta chain) was documented in a study of blood T cell repertoires in COVID-19. Study-level background: PBMCs, B-cell-depleted T cells, or T cells provided the cDNA or gDNA that made up the material.

Only a few counts were recorded for this clone. Profiling relied on immunoSEQ multiplex PCR, and the TCRdb table lists in-frame clones only, not all of them. Altogether approximately 210,000 clones are present, about 85% being singletons, with the ten largest covering approximately 2%. With 0 bases removed from V and 3 bases from J, the gap between germline ends came to 7 bases. The CDR3 spans 13 residues. Germline V gene data show CDR1 as SGHRS and CDR2 as YFSETQ. In assigning cohorts, the study relied on participant-reported clinical history. Cohort 3 donors were reported recovered after two negative PCRs, clearance, or symptom resolution.

This TCR was sampled from a woman in her 30s who had recovered from COVID-19. The chain has TRBV5-1 and TRBJ2-7, with D hard to call. Sequencing used PBMCs or T cells enriched from blood (not recorded which). The CDR3 DNA follows: TGCGCCAGCAGCTTGGGACTGAACTACGAGCAGTACTTC. This sequence encodes CASSLGLNYEQYF.